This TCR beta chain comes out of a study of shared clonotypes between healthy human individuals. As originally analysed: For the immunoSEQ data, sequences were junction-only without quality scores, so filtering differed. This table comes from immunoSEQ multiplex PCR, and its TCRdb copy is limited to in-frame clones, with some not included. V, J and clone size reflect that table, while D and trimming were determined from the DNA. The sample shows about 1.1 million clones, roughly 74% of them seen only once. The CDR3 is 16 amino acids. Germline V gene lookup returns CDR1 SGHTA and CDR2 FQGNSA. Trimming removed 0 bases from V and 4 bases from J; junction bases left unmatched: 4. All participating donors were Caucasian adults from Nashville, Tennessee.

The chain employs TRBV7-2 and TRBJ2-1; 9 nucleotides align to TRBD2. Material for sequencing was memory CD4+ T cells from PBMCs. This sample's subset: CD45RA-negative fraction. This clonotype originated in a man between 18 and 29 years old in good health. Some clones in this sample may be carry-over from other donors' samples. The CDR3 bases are TGTGCCAGCAGCTTAGCGGGCGGGAGGGGATACAATGAGCAGTTCTTC. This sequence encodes CASSLAGGRGYNEQFF. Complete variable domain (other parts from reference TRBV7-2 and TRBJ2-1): GAGVSQSPSNKVTEKGKDVELRCDPISGHTALYWYRQSLGQGLEFLIYFQGNSAPDKSGLPSDRFSAERTGGSVSTLTIQRTQQEDSAVYLCASSLAGGRGYNEQFFGPGTRLTVL.